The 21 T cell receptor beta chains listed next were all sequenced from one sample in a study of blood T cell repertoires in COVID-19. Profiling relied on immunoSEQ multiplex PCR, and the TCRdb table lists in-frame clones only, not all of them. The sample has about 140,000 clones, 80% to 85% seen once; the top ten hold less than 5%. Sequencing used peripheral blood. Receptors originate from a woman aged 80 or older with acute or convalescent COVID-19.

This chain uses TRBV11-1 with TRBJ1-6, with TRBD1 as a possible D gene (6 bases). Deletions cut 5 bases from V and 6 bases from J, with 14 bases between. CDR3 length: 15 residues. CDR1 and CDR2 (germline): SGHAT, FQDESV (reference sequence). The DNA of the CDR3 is TGTGCCAGCAGCCTAGGACAGCTGTTTAATTCACCCCTCCACTTT. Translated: CASSLGQLFNSPLHF.

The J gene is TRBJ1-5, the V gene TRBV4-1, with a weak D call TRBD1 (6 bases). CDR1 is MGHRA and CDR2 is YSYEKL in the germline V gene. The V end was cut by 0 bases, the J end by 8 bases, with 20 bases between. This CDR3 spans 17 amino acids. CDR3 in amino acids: CASSQDPKWGPLKPQHF. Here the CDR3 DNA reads TGCGCCAGCAGCCAAGATCCTAAGTGGGGGCCTTTAAAGCCCCAGCATTTT.

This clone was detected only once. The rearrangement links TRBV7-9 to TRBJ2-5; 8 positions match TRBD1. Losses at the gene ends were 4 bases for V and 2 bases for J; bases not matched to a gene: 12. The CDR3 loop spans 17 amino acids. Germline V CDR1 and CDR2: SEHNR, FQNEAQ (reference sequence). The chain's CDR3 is CASSSVSRGPLQETQYF. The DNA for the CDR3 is TGTGCCAGCAGCTCAGTTAGCAGGGGGCCCCTACAAGAGACCCAGTACTTC.

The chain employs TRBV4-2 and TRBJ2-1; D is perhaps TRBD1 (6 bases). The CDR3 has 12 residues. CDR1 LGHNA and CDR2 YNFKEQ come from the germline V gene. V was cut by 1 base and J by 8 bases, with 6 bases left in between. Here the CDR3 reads CASSQAGDEQFF. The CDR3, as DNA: TGTGCCAGCAGCCAAGCAGGGGATGAGCAGTTCTTC.

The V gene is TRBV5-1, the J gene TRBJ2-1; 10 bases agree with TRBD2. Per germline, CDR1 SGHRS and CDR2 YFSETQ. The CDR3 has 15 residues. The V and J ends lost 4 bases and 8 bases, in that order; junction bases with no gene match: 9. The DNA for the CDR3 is TGCGCCAGCAGCCTTATGAAGCGGGGGGGCTATGAGCAGTTCTTC. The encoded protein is CASSLMKRGGYEQFF. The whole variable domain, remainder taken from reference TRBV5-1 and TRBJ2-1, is KAGVTQTPRYLIKTRGQQVTLSCSPISGHRSVSWYQQTPGQGLQFLFEYFSETQRNKGNFPGRFSGRQFSNSRSEMNVSTLELGDSALYLCASSLMKRGGYEQFFGPGTRLTVL.

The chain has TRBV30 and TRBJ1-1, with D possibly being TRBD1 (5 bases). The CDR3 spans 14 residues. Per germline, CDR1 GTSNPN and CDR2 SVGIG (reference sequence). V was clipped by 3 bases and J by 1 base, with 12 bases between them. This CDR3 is CAWRGPPPNTEAFF. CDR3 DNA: TGTGCCTGGAGGGGGCCCCCTCCGAACACTGAAGCTTTCTTT.

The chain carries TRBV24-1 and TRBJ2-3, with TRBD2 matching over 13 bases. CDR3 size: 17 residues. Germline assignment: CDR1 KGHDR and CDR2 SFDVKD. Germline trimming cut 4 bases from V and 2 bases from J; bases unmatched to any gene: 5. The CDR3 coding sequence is TGTGCCACCAGTGACCCCGGGACTAGCGGGGTCACAGATACGCAGTATTTT. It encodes CATSDPGTSGVTDTQYF.

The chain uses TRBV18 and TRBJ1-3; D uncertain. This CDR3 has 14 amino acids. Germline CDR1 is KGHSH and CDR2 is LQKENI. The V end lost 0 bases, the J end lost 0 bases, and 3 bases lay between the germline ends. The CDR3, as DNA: TGTGCCAGCTCACCACCCTACTCTGGAAACACCATATATTTT. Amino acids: CASSPPYSGNTIYF. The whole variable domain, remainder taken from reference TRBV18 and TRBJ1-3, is NAGVMQNPRHLVRRRGQEARLRCSPMKGHSHVYWYRQLPEEGLKFMVYLQKENIIDESGMPKERFSAEFPKEGPSILRIQQVVRGDSAAYFCASSPPYSGNTIYFGEGSWLTVV.

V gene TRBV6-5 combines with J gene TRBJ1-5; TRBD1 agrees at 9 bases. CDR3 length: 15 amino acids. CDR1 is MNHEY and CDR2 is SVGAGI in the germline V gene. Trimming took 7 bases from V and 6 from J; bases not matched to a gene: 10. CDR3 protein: CASTDPTGGAQPQHF. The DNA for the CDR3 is TGTGCCAGCACGGACCCGACAGGGGGTGCTCAGCCCCAGCATTTT.

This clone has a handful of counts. The CDR3 is CASRARVYGNQPQHF. As DNA, the CDR3 is TGTGCCAGCAGGGCCAGGGTTTATGGCAATCAGCCCCAGCATTTT. This chain joins TRBV28 and TRBJ1-5; D may be TRBD1 (5 bases). Trimming removed 6 bases from V and 2 bases from J, with 14 bases in between. The germline V gene has CDR1 MDHEN and CDR2 SYDVKM. This CDR3 comprises 15 residues.

CDR3 amino acids: CASSQGAGFYGYTF. The DNA of the CDR3 is TGCGCCAGCAGCCAAGGGGCGGGGTTCTATGGCTACACCTTC. The chain combines TRBV4-1 with TRBJ1-2; D call uncertain. CDR3 length: 14 residues. V was trimmed by 1 base and J by 4 bases, leaving 10 bases between them. CDR1 is MGHRA and CDR2 is YSYEKL in the germline V gene.

The CDR3 sequence is CASSLPGQVNTDTQYF. The CDR3 nucleotides read TGTGCCAGCAGCTTACCGGGACAGGTAAACACAGATACGCAGTATTTT. This chain connects TRBV2 to TRBJ2-3; TRBD1 matches 8 bases. This CDR3 has 16 amino acids. The trim removed 6 bases at V and 2 bases at J, leaving 10 bases unmatched. The V gene's germline CDR1 is SNHLY and CDR2 FYNNEI.

This chain's CDR3 is CASSIVKRYSTDTQYF. The CDR3 coding sequence is TGTGCCAGTAGTATAGTGAAGCGGTATAGCACAGATACGCAGTATTTT. This chain joins TRBV19 and TRBJ2-3, with D possibly being TRBD2 (5 bases). V gave up 1 base and J gave up 0 bases, with 11 bases separating them. The CDR3 spans 16 residues. The germline V gene encodes CDR1 LNHDA and CDR2 SQIVND (reference sequence).

CDR3 sequence: CASSGRLYQETQYF. The CDR3 nucleotides read TGTGCCAGCAGTGGCAGATTGTACCAAGAGACCCAGTACTTC. The chain recombines TRBV2 with TRBJ2-5; D uncertain. Trimming left V 4 bases short and J 0 bases short, with 9 bases between. Germline lookup yields CDR1 SNHLY and CDR2 FYNNEI. This CDR3 region has 14 residues.

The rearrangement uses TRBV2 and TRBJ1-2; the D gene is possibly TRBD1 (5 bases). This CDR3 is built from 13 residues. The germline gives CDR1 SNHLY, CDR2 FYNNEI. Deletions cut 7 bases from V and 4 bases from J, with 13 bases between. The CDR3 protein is CASIQGIGYGYTF. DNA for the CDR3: TGTGCCAGCATTCAGGGAATAGGCTATGGCTACACCTTC.

CDR3 sequence (DNA): TGTGCCAGCAGCTGGAGTTTGGCCTACGAGCAGTACTTC. It encodes CASSWSLAYEQYF. V and J are TRBV5-6 and TRBJ2-7; D uncertain. Germline V gives CDR1 SGHDT, CDR2 YYEEEE. Trimming cost V 3 bases and J 2 bases, with 9 bases left between them. The CDR3 loop spans 13 amino acids. Drawing the rest from reference TRBV5-6 and TRBJ2-7, the complete variable domain is DAGVTQSPTHLIKTRGQQVTLRCSPKSGHDTVSWYQQALGQGPQFIFQYYEEEERQRGNFPDRFSGHQFPNYSSELNVNALLLGDSALYLCASSWSLAYEQYFGPGTRLTVT.

The CDR3 loop reads CASSQGRGGAYNEQFF. The CDR3 DNA follows: TGCGCCAGCAGCCAAGGCCGGGGGGGAGCCTACAATGAGCAGTTCTTC. The rearrangement links TRBV4-1 to TRBJ2-1; 8 positions match TRBD2. From germline, CDR1 is MGHRA and CDR2 YSYEKL. The CDR3 is 16 residues long. The V segment lost 1 base and the J segment 2 bases; nucleotides outside the gene matches: 4.

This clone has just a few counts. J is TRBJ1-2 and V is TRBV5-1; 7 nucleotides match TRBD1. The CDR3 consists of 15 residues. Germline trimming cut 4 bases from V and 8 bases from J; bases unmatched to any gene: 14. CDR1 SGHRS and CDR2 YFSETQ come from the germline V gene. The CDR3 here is CASSPGQTGSGGYTF. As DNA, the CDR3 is TGCGCCAGCAGCCCGGGGCAGACAGGGTCTGGCGGCTACACCTTC.

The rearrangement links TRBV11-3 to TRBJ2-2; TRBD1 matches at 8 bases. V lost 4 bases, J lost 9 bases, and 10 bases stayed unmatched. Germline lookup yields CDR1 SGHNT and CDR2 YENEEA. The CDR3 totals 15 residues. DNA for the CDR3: TGTGCCAGCAGCTCACGGACAGGGTCGGGTCGGGAGCTGTTTTTT. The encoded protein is CASSSRTGSGRELFF.

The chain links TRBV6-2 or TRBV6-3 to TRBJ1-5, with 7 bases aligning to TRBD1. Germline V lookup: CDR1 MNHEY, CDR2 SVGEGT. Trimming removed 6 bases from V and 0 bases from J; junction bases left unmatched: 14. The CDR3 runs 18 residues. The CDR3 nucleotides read TGTGCCAGCAGCCCCACCCGCCAGGGGGGCGATAGCAATCAGCCCCAGCATTTT. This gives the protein CASSPTRQGGDSNQPQHF.

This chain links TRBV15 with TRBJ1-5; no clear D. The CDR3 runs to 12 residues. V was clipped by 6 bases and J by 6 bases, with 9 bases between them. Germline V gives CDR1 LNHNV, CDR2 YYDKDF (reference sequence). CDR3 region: CATSKIAQPQHF. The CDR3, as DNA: TGTGCCACCAGTAAAATAGCTCAGCCCCAGCATTTT.